The clone carrying this T cell receptor (beta chain) has only a few counts. The ends were cut back, 4 bases at V and 1 base at J, with 13 bases in the middle. The CDR3 runs to 15 residues. Germline CDR1 and CDR2: MGHRA and YSYEKL. The sample originates from a study of neurological immune-mediated disorders. The cDNA came from 5'RACE with 10-nucleotide random UMIs. TCRdb fed the 5' RACE reads into MiXCR, producing one record per CDR3 protein. This sample has 66,000 or so distinct CDR3 sequences; 4.5% to 5.5% occur once, and the top ten carry 6.9%. 2 million PBMCs stored at -80 C were the source of the unsorted libraries.

This clonotype was obtained from a man younger than 45 with multiple sclerosis. Sequencing was carried out using PBMCs. The V gene is TRBV4-1, the J gene TRBJ1-1; D is ambiguous. The CDR3 protein is CASSLNPGPNTEAFF. CDR3 DNA sequence: TGCGCCAGCAGCCTTAACCCCGGTCCGAACACTGAAGCTTTCTTT.